What follows are 23 T cell receptor beta chains derived from one specimen sequenced in a study of shared clonotypes between healthy human individuals. TCRdb's table, derived via immunoSEQ multiplex PCR, lists solely in-frame clones and lacks some. This table has 600,000 to 750,000 clones, approximately 77% appearing once. Material: memory CD4+ T cells sorted from blood. Subset noted: CD45RA-negative fraction. Every receptor here comes from a woman aged 25 to 45 in good health.

This chain links TRBV19 with TRBJ2-2; 9 nucleotides match TRBD1. The CDR3 covers 16 residues. Germline assignment: CDR1 LNHDA and CDR2 SQIVND (reference sequence). V trimming: 4 bases; J trimming: 6 bases; junction bases outside the gene matches: 9. In DNA, the CDR3 is TGTGCCAGTAGTACCCCCGGGACAGGGTTCCCCGGGGAGCTGTTTTTT. Its protein is CASSTPGTGFPGELFF.

This clone was detected only a few times. CDR3 region: CASSTGTSGNNEQFF. The CDR3, as DNA: TGTGCCAGCAGCACGGGGACTAGCGGCAACAATGAGCAGTTCTTC. V is TRBV5-4 and J is TRBJ2-1, with TRBD2 matching 11 bases. Germline CDR1 SGHNT, CDR2 YYREEE (reference sequence). V gave up 4 bases and J gave up 5 bases; unmatched junction bases: 5. The CDR3 is 15 residues long.

The CDR3 nucleotides are TGCGCCAGCAGTGTAGGGGCCGGGCAGCCCCAGCATTTT. It specifies CASSVGAGQPQHF. The rearrangement uses TRBV10-2 and TRBJ1-5; tentatively, D is TRBD1 (5 bases). Trimming took off 4 bases at V and 7 bases at J, with 11 bases between the two ends. The germline CDR1 and CDR2 sequences are WSHSY and SAAADI. The CDR3 loop spans 13 amino acids.

V gene TRBV14 combines with J gene TRBJ2-1, with 7 bases matching TRBD1. Looked up from germline, CDR1 is SGHDN and CDR2 is FVKESK. V shed 4 bases and J 7 bases; nucleotides not matched to a gene: 10. The length of the CDR3 is 15 residues. Written as DNA, the CDR3 is TGTGCCAGCAGCCGCGTACTTACCAGGGGGAATGAGCAGTTCTTC. Protein sequence: CASSRVLTRGNEQFF.

This clone showed up many times. J is TRBJ2-3 and V is TRBV7-3, with 7 bases matching TRBD2. The germline V gene encodes CDR1 SGHTA and CDR2 FQGTGA. This CDR3 is 16 amino acids long. With 1 base clipped from V and 6 bases from J, the junction kept 10 bases outside the gene matches. The CDR3 loop is CASSLRPSAGVDTQYF. The CDR3 DNA reads TGTGCCAGCAGCTTAAGGCCATCGGCGGGAGTCGATACGCAGTATTTT.

The V gene is TRBV6-6, the J gene TRBJ2-3; 8 bases align to TRBD2. The CDR3 runs to 13 residues. Germline V CDR1 and CDR2: MNHNY, SVGAGI (reference sequence). Losses at the gene ends were 2 bases for V and 15 bases for J; bases not matched to a gene: 10. The CDR3 nucleotides read TGTGCCAGCAGTTACGAAACGGGAGGGCACGCATATTTT. Translated, it gives CASSYETGGHAYF.

This clone showed up just a few times. The chain links TRBV5-1 to TRBJ2-7; 8 nucleotides align to TRBD2. This CDR3 has 15 residues. The V gene's germline CDR1 is SGHRS and CDR2 YFSETQ. V was pared by 4 bases and J by 3 bases, with 9 bases of the junction left unmatched. As DNA, the CDR3 is TGCGCCAGCAGCCCCCGTATAGCGGGAAACTACGAGCAGTACTTC. Translation gives CASSPRIAGNYEQYF.

CDR3 DNA: TGCGCCAGCAGCTTTAATGGCGGAGGGGAGACCCAGTACTTC. It specifies CASSFNGGGETQYF. This sequence joins TRBV5-1 and TRBJ2-5; D may be TRBD2 (6 bases). Germline values: CDR1 SGHRS, CDR2 YFSETQ. CDR3 length equals 14 residues. V gave up 2 bases and J gave up 5 bases, with 13 bases separating them.

The rearrangement joins TRBV5-8 to TRBJ2-3; 8 nucleotides agree with TRBD2. CDR1 SGHTS and CDR2 YDEGEE come from the germline V gene. This CDR3 comprises 16 residues. J gave up 2 bases and V 4 bases, and 9 bases lay outside the gene matches. The CDR3, as DNA: TGTGCCAGCAGCCCGACTAGCGCCTACTTCACAGATACGCAGTATTTT. Encoded protein: CASSPTSAYFTDTQYF.

This clone has more than one count but fewer than ten. The rearrangement uses TRBV10-1 and TRBJ1-1; TRBD1 aligns across 8 bases. CDR1 WNHNN and CDR2 SYGVQD come from the germline V gene (reference sequence). The CDR3 is 15 amino acids. The ends lost 6 bases at V and 1 base at J; junction bases unmatched: 7. CDR3 region: CASRSGTGGNTEAFF. In DNA form, the CDR3 reads TGCGCCAGCAGAAGCGGAACAGGGGGGAACACTGAAGCTTTCTTT.

The chain combines TRBV11-2 with TRBJ1-2; TRBD1 matches at 12 bases. The junction had 7 bases not matched to a gene; V was cut back by 1 base and J by 7 bases. The CDR3 length is 16 residues. CDR1 and CDR2 (germline): SGHAT, FQNNGV. CDR3 bases: TGTGCCAGCAGCTTAGCCGTAGGGACAGGGGGCGGTGGCTACACCTTC. The encoded protein is CASSLAVGTGGGGYTF.

This rearrangement joins TRBV19 to TRBJ2-7, with 7 positions matching TRBD2. Trimming cost V 5 bases and J 3 bases; bases outside gene matches: 7. The CDR3 runs to 14 residues. Germline CDR1 reads LNHDA; CDR2 reads SQIVND (reference sequence). The CDR3 sequence is CASSASGEVYEQYF. CDR3 coding DNA: TGTGCCAGTAGTGCAAGCGGGGAGGTCTACGAGCAGTACTTC.

V usage is TRBV4-2 and J usage is TRBJ2-7, with 7 bases fitting TRBD1. V lost 1 base to trimming and J lost 0 bases; unmatched junction nucleotides: 6. Germline loops: CDR1 LGHNA, CDR2 YNFKEQ. This CDR3 contains 16 residues. The CDR3 loop is CASSQGPDRSSYEQYF. CDR3 in DNA: TGTGCCAGCAGCCAAGGCCCGGACAGGAGCTCCTACGAGCAGTACTTC.

The chain carries TRBV6-1 and TRBJ1-3, with D tentatively TRBD1 (6 bases). This CDR3 spans 14 amino acids. The ends were cut back, 5 bases at V and 2 bases at J, with 10 bases in the middle. Germline V CDR1 and CDR2: MNHNS, SASEGT. CDR3 protein: CASSRGQPGNTIYF. CDR3 sequence (DNA): TGTGCCAGCAGTCGTGGACAGCCTGGAAACACCATATATTTT.

This clone was observed a single time. The rearrangement joins TRBV29-1 to TRBJ2-2, with a tentative D call TRBD1 (5 bases). The germline V gene has CDR1 SQVTM and CDR2 ANQGSEA. V dropped 4 bases and J dropped 5 bases, with 11 bases sitting between them. The CDR3 covers 13 residues. The CDR3 nucleotides are TGCAGCGTTGTGGGGCGTTGGACCGGGGAGCTGTTTTTT. Encoded protein: CSVVGRWTGELFF.

This clone was seen only once. This chain links TRBV6-1 with TRBJ1-5, with D maybe TRBD1 (5 bases). Germline-derived CDR1 and CDR2 are MNHNS and SASEGT. The length of the CDR3 is 14 residues. V was pared by 4 bases and J by 7 bases, with 14 bases between. For the CDR3, the DNA is TGTGCCAGCAGTGCTTCATCGGGGGAACAGCCCCAGCATTTT. Translating gives CASSASSGEQPQHF.

The V call is TRBV9, the J call TRBJ2-7, with 8 positions matching TRBD2. Trimming at V came to 5 bases and at J to 5 bases, leaving 3 bases not matched to a gene. The CDR3 consists of 12 residues. Germline V gene data show CDR1 as SGDLS and CDR2 as YYNGEE. CDR3 sequence (DNA): TGTGCCAGCAGTTCGGGGGGGAACGAGCAGTACTTC. It yields the protein CASSSGGNEQYF.

V and J are TRBV5-1 and TRBJ1-1, with D unclear. The CDR3 covers 14 residues. The germline V gene encodes CDR1 SGHRS and CDR2 YFSETQ. Deletions cut 1 base from V and 4 bases from J, with 11 bases between. The CDR3 region is CASSLPGPSTEAFF. The DNA for the CDR3 is TGCGCCAGCAGCTTGCCAGGCCCGTCCACTGAAGCTTTCTTT. The full variable domain, completed using reference TRBV5-1 and TRBJ1-1, is KAGVTQTPRYLIKTRGQQVTLSCSPISGHRSVSWYQQTPGQGLQFLFEYFSETQRNKGNFPGRFSGRQFSNSRSEMNVSTLELGDSALYLCASSLPGPSTEAFFGQGTRLTVV.

The chain joins TRBV28 to TRBJ1-5, with TRBD1 as a possible D gene (5 bases). V dropped 4 bases and J dropped 2 bases, with 12 bases sitting between them. The CDR3 runs 15 residues. The germline CDR1 and CDR2 sequences are MDHEN and SYDVKM. CDR3: CASSSSGRGNQPQHF. The CDR3 region has the DNA TGTGCCAGCAGTTCTTCAGGGAGGGGCAATCAGCCCCAGCATTTT.

DNA for the CDR3: TGCGCCAGCAGCACTGGGGGACAGGGTGCTCCTGAAGCTTTCTTT. This codes for CASSTGGQGAPEAFF. The rearrangement joins TRBV5-1 to TRBJ1-1; 9 bases are shared with TRBD1. The germline CDR1 and CDR2 sequences are SGHRS and YFSETQ. Trimming cost V 4 bases and J 6 bases; bases outside gene matches: 10. CDR3 length equals 15 residues.

The chain recombines TRBV6-1 with TRBJ2-1; D is undetermined. The germline V gene encodes CDR1 MNHNS and CDR2 SASEGT. Trimming stripped 8 bases from V and 7 bases from J, with 12 bases between. The CDR3 runs 12 residues. The CDR3, as DNA: TGTGCCAGCCTGAAGGGCCGAAATGAGCAGTTCTTC. It translates to CASLKGRNEQFF.

This clone was seen a handful of times. The chain is built from TRBV6-6 and TRBJ2-3; D is perhaps TRBD1 (6 bases). V was shortened by 2 bases and J by 3 bases, with 12 bases between the two germline ends. CDR3 length: 15 amino acids. The germline CDR1 and CDR2 sequences are MNHNY and SVGAGI (reference sequence). The CDR3 nucleotides are TGTGCCAGCAGTTACAGGGGGAGCTTGACAGATACGCAGTATTTT. Amino acid sequence: CASSYRGSLTDTQYF.

On this clone: This sequence is one base from a far larger clone and is likely a read error. This sample includes further DNA sequences coding for the same CDR3. The chain has TRBV11-3 and TRBJ2-1; 7 bases are shared with TRBD2. The CDR3 consists of 14 residues. The ends lost 1 base at V and 4 bases at J; junction bases unmatched: 1. Germline V gene lookup returns CDR1 SGHNT and CDR2 YENEEA. CDR3 sequence (DNA): TGTGCCAGCAGCTTAGCGGGAGGATACAATGAGCAGTTCTTC. This sequence encodes CASSLAGGYNEQFF. Full variable domain (missing parts from reference TRBV11-3 and TRBJ2-1): EAGVVQSPRYKIIEKKQPVAFWCNPISGHNTLYWYLQNLGQGPELLIRYENEEAVDDSQLPKDRFSAERLKGVDSTLKIQPAELGDSAVYLCASSLAGGYNEQFFGPGTRLTVL.